One T cell receptor beta chain is described in this entry. Participants' reported clinical history set cohort assignment. The recovered donors of Cohort 3 showed two negative PCRs, clearance, or symptom resolution. These data are taken from a study of blood T cell repertoires in COVID-19. Per the germline V gene, CDR1 is ENHRY and CDR2 is SYGVKD. This CDR3 contains 14 residues. Trimming took 4 bases from V and 4 from J, leaving 11 bases between them. TCRdb's table, derived via immunoSEQ multiplex PCR, lists solely in-frame clones and lacks some. This table has around 300,000 clones, roughly nine tenths appearing once.

The specimen was PBMCs or T cells enriched from blood (not recorded which). The chain recombines TRBV10-3 with TRBJ1-3; D not certain. The sequence derives from a woman aged 40 to 55 who had recovered from COVID-19. CDR3 protein: CAISVREPGNTIYF. The CDR3 nucleotides are TGTGCCATCAGTGTGCGAGAGCCAGGAAACACCATATATTTT.